Listed below are T cell receptor beta chains from one sample, sequenced in a study of blood T cells in healthy people across ages. One entry per CDR3 protein results from TCRdb running MiXCR on the 5' RACE reads. The profile shows approximately 320,000 distinct CDR3 sequences, roughly a quarter of them singletons. Sample: blood. These receptors were taken from a woman in her 70s in good health. CDR3s include the opening cysteine and the closing phenylalanine or tryptophan. D genes are given only for firm matches. Size is stated for part of the rows, as once, few or many counts, or as a class when the clone is expanded.

j_gene: TRBJ1-6
v_gene: TRBV12-3/TRBV12-4
d_gene: TRBD1
abundance: NA
CDR3aa: CASSLAGGVSPLHF
CDR3nt: TGTGCCAGCAGTTTGGCAGGGGGTGTTTCACCCCTCCACTTT

j_gene: TRBJ2-1
v_gene: TRBV2
d_gene: NA
abundance: few
CDR3aa: CASSEASGPYNEQFF
CDR3nt: TGTGCCAGCAGTGAAGCGTCGGGCCCCTACAATGAGCAGTTCTTC

j_gene: TRBJ1-2
v_gene: TRBV25-1
d_gene: NA
abundance: few
CDR3aa: CASSVTGGYGYTF
CDR3nt: TGTGCCAGCAGTGTAACCGGAGGCTATGGCTACACCTTC

j_gene: TRBJ2-5
v_gene: TRBV7-2
d_gene: NA
abundance: few
CDR3aa: CASSVSFQETQYF
CDR3nt: TGTGCCAGCAGCGTTAGTTTCCAAGAGACCCAGTACTTC

j_gene: TRBJ2-1
v_gene: TRBV7-9
d_gene: NA
abundance: NA
CDR3aa: CASSLDLSIINEQFF
CDR3nt: TGTGCCAGCAGCTTAGATTTGAGCATCATCAATGAGCAGTTCTTC

j_gene: TRBJ1-2
v_gene: TRBV7-2
d_gene: NA
abundance: NA
CDR3aa: CASSRTDSYYGYTF
CDR3nt: TGTGCCAGCAGCCGCACGGACAGCTACTATGGCTACACCTTC

j_gene: TRBJ2-5
v_gene: TRBV28
d_gene: NA
abundance: few
CDR3aa: CASGNRDTKETQYF
CDR3nt: TGTGCCAGCGGTAACCGGGACACTAAAGAGACCCAGTACTTC

j_gene: TRBJ2-5
v_gene: TRBV6-2/TRBV6-3
d_gene: NA
abundance: NA
CDR3aa: CASSFRSGETQYF
CDR3nt: TGTGCCAGCAGTTTTCGGTCGGGAGAGACCCAGTACTTC

j_gene: TRBJ1-5
v_gene: TRBV28
d_gene: NA
abundance: few
CDR3aa: CASRPPQGPRINQPQHF
CDR3nt: TGTGCCAGCAGACCACCCCAGGGACCCCGAATCAATCAGCCCCAGCATTTT

j_gene: TRBJ2-2
v_gene: TRBV12-3/TRBV12-4
d_gene: TRBD1
abundance: NA
CDR3aa: CASSTTGGTGELFF
CDR3nt: TGTGCCAGCAGCACGACAGGGGGCACCGGGGAGCTGTTTTTT

j_gene: TRBJ2-1
v_gene: TRBV5-6
d_gene: NA
abundance: NA
CDR3aa: CASSLRTVNNEQFF
CDR3nt: TGTGCCAGCAGCCTCCGGACAGTAAACAATGAGCAGTTCTTC

j_gene: TRBJ2-4
v_gene: TRBV27
d_gene: NA
abundance: NA
CDR3aa: CASRPGESKNIQYF
CDR3nt: TGCGCCAGCAGACCAGGGGAATCCAAAAACATTCAGTACTTC

j_gene: TRBJ1-2
v_gene: TRBV20-1
d_gene: NA
abundance: few
CDR3aa: CSATQGNYGYTF
CDR3nt: TGCAGTGCTACACAGGGAAACTATGGCTACACCTTC

j_gene: TRBJ2-2
v_gene: TRBV3-1
d_gene: NA
abundance: few
CDR3aa: CASSHGAGTGELFF
CDR3nt: TGTGCCAGCAGCCATGGCGCGGGCACCGGGGAGCTGTTTTTT

j_gene: TRBJ2-7
v_gene: TRBV28
d_gene: NA
abundance: NA
CDR3aa: CASSSRGVYYEQYF
CDR3nt: TGTGCCAGCAGCTCTCGTGGGGTATACTACGAGCAGTACTTC

j_gene: TRBJ1-3
v_gene: TRBV12-3/TRBV12-4
d_gene: NA
abundance: many
CDR3aa: CASSLGGPSSGNTIYF
CDR3nt: TGTGCCAGCAGTTTGGGGGGTCCTTCCTCTGGAAACACCATATATTTT

j_gene: TRBJ1-1
v_gene: TRBV19
d_gene: NA
abundance: NA
CDR3aa: CASSISGGASTEAFF
CDR3nt: TGTGCCAGTAGTATAAGCGGAGGGGCATCCACTGAAGCTTTCTTT

j_gene: TRBJ1-1
v_gene: TRBV10-3
d_gene: TRBD1
abundance: NA
CDR3aa: CAISVGTGGTEAFF
CDR3nt: TGTGCCATCAGTGTCGGGACAGGGGGGACTGAAGCTTTCTTT

j_gene: TRBJ2-7
v_gene: TRBV5-1
d_gene: TRBD1
abundance: many
CDR3aa: CASSVGRSGQGSEQYF
CDR3nt: TGCGCCAGCAGCGTTGGACGGTCGGGACAGGGTAGCGAGCAGTACTTC

j_gene: TRBJ2-1
v_gene: TRBV29-1
d_gene: TRBD1
abundance: NA
CDR3aa: CSGTGTGNNGQFF
CDR3nt: TGCAGCGGGACCGGGACAGGCAACAATGGGCAGTTCTTC

j_gene: TRBJ1-3
v_gene: TRBV6-1
d_gene: NA
abundance: few
CDR3aa: CASARQAGNTIYF
CDR3nt: TGTGCCAGCGCCCGACAGGCTGGAAACACCATATATTTT

j_gene: TRBJ2-1
v_gene: TRBV24-1
d_gene: NA
abundance: few
CDR3aa: CATSDLQLSAASSYNEQFF
CDR3nt: TGTGCCACCAGTGATTTGCAACTATCCGCGGCTAGCTCCTACAATGAGCAGTTCTTC